This T cell receptor (beta chain) was identified in a study of OX40 agonist ivuxolimab in advanced cancers. Germline CDR1 SQVTM, CDR2 ANQGSEA. V was clipped by 7 bases and J by 2 bases, with 14 bases between them. The CDR3 totals 13 residues. Assay: immunoSEQ multiplex PCR; the TCRdb copy retains only in-frame clones and omits some. The sample lists around 67,000 clones, approximately 79% occurring once. Patients were ineligible given autoimmune disease history or systemic immunosuppression. The gene calls are TRBV29-1 and TRBJ1-2; possibly TRBD1 for D (6 bases). Sequencing used CD4+ or CD8+ T cells sorted from blood, obtained in a trial of the OX40 agonist ivuxolimab. The receptor was isolated from an adult with an advanced solid tumor such as melanoma, head and neck, liver or kidney cancer. CDR3: CSDTPTGNYGYTF. In nucleotides, the CDR3 is TGCAGCGACACACCAACAGGGAACTATGGCTACACCTTC.